These 21 T cell receptor beta chains originate from one sample sequenced in a study of cytomegalovirus exposure and HLA in healthy donors. The PCR employed 60 Vbeta primers together with 13 Jbeta primers. The data were produced by immunoSEQ multiplex PCR, yet TCRdb's version contains in-frame clones alone and is incomplete. Of approximately 220,000 clones listed, over 60% are singletons. The sample taken for sequencing was PBMCs. Source of these receptors: a man between 18 and 35 years old in good health and CMV-seronegative.

J is TRBJ2-7 and V is TRBV11-2; tentative D call: TRBD2 (6 bases). Between the trimmed V and J ends, which lost 8 bases and 0 bases, there was a span of 8 bases. CDR3 length equals 12 residues. The germline V gene encodes CDR1 SGHAT and CDR2 FQNNGV. The CDR3 is CASGGNSYEQYF. As DNA, the CDR3 is TGTGCCAGCGGGGGGAACTCCTACGAGCAGTACTTC.

The chain joins TRBV28 to TRBJ2-2, with D maybe TRBD2 (5 bases). V shed 3 bases and J shed 2 bases, with 13 bases lying between them. Germline V lookup: CDR1 MDHEN, CDR2 SYDVKM. The CDR3 covers 16 residues. CDR3 sequence (DNA): TGTGCCAGCAGTTTCCATCGCGGGCTTAACACCGGGGAGCTGTTTTTT. Its translation: CASSFHRGLNTGELFF. The entire variable domain, with the rest obtained from reference TRBV28 and TRBJ2-2, is as follows: DVKVTQSSRYLVKRTGEKVFLECVQDMDHENMFWYRQDPGLGLRLIYFSYDVKMKEKGDIPEGYSVSREKKERFSLILESASTNQTSMYLCASSFHRGLNTGELFFGEGSRLTVL.

This clone has only one observation. The chain is built from TRBV30 and TRBJ1-2; 7 bases match TRBD1. This CDR3 is built from 12 residues. The germline V gene has CDR1 GTSNPN and CDR2 SVGIG (reference sequence). Trimming took 5 bases from V and 8 from J; bases not matched to a gene: 8. Here the CDR3 reads CAWELGTAGYTF. The CDR3 nucleotides read TGTGCCTGGGAACTCGGGACAGCGGGCTACACCTTC.

In DNA form, the CDR3 reads TGTGCCAGCAGCCCATCCCGGGATAAATATGGCTACACCTTC. Its protein is CASSPSRDKYGYTF. The V and J genes are TRBV5-4 and TRBJ1-2, with D unclear. Germline CDR1 reads SGHNT; CDR2 reads YYREEE (reference sequence). Trimming shortened V by 4 bases and J by 5 bases, and 15 bases separated the two germline ends. This CDR3 spans 14 amino acids.

The gene calls are TRBV7-8 and TRBJ2-3; the D gene is possibly TRBD1 (5 bases). The V gene lost 2 bases and the J gene lost 0 bases, with 12 bases spanning the gap. The germline CDR1 and CDR2 sequences are SGHVS and FQNEAQ. The CDR3 is 16 residues long. The CDR3 loop is CASSLRAGLSTDTQYF. The CDR3 DNA sequence: TGTGCCAGCAGCTTAAGGGCAGGGTTAAGCACAGATACGCAGTATTTT.

This chain links TRBV7-6 with TRBJ2-1; 7 bases are shared with TRBD1. The V gene end was trimmed by 4 bases and the J gene end by 3 bases; junction bases not matched to a gene: 6. The CDR3 has 15 residues. Germline CDR1 and CDR2: SGHVS and FNYEAQ. Here the CDR3 DNA reads TGTGCCAGCAGCTCCGACAGGGCCCTCTACAATGAGCAGTTCTTC. Translation: CASSSDRALYNEQFF. Drawing the rest from reference TRBV7-6 and TRBJ2-1, the complete variable domain is GAGVSQSPRYKVTKRGQDVALRCDPISGHVSLYWYRQALGQGPEFLTYFNYEAQQDKSGLPNDRFSAERPEGSISTLTIQRTEQRDSAMYRCASSSDRALYNEQFFGPGTRLTVL.

V is TRBV9 and J is TRBJ2-5, with TRBD1 matching over 11 bases. Germline loops: CDR1 SGDLS, CDR2 YYNGEE. The CDR3 extends over 16 amino acids. Unmatched junction bases numbered 6, after V lost 1 base and J lost 4 bases. The CDR3 coding sequence is TGTGCCAGCAGCGTAAGTCCGGGACAGGGGGGAGAGACCCAGTACTTC. Protein sequence: CASSVSPGQGGETQYF.

The rearrangement joins TRBV9 to TRBJ2-7; 7 positions agree with TRBD2. Germline CDR1 SGDLS, CDR2 YYNGEE. J gave up 0 bases and V 0 bases, and 6 bases lay outside the gene matches. The CDR3 runs to 16 residues. CDR3 in amino acids: CASSVDGASGSYEQYF. Here the CDR3 DNA reads TGTGCCAGCAGCGTAGATGGGGCTAGCGGCTCCTACGAGCAGTACTTC.

The chain links TRBV19 to TRBJ1-1, with 7 bases matching TRBD1. This CDR3 comprises 13 residues. Germline values: CDR1 LNHDA, CDR2 SQIVND (reference sequence). After removal of 6 bases from V and 6 bases from J, the junction contained 7 bases not matched to a gene. CDR3 in amino acids: CASSNDRDPEAFF. The CDR3 nucleotides are TGTGCCAGTAGCAATGACAGGGACCCTGAAGCTTTCTTT.

The gene calls are TRBV10-3 and TRBJ2-1, with 7 bases identical to TRBD2. This CDR3 contains 16 residues. V was clipped by 3 bases and J by 4 bases; unmatched bases: 9. Germline V gene lookup returns CDR1 ENHRY and CDR2 SYGVKD. In DNA form, the CDR3 reads TGTGCCATCAGTGAAGAGGCGGGAGTGTTATACAATGAGCAGTTCTTC. Its translation: CAISEEAGVLYNEQFF.

V and J are TRBV7-6 and TRBJ2-7, with TRBD2 matching over 10 bases. V was clipped by 3 bases and J by 2 bases; unmatched bases: 10. CDR3 length: 17 residues. Germline CDR1 SGHVS, CDR2 FNYEAQ. In nucleotides, the CDR3 is TGTGCCAGCAGCTTGGGACGAGCGGGGGGGCCTCCCTACGAGCAGTACTTC. Translated: CASSLGRAGGPPYEQYF.

V is TRBV7-6 and J is TRBJ2-7, with 10 nucleotides matching TRBD2. CDR3 size: 15 residues. After removal of 4 bases from V and 0 bases from J, the junction contained 3 bases not matched to a gene. The germline CDR1 and CDR2 sequences are SGHVS and FNYEAQ. CDR3 in DNA: TGTGCCAGCAGCTCCCTAGCGGGAGTCTCCTACGAGCAGTACTTC. Residues: CASSSLAGVSYEQYF.

The chain links TRBV7-9 to TRBJ2-7; weak D call: TRBD2 (6 bases). This CDR3 comprises 16 residues. Germline CDR1 SEHNR, CDR2 FQNEAQ (reference sequence). V lost 3 bases and J 0 bases, leaving 15 bases between the germline ends. The CDR3 coding sequence is TGTGCCAGCAGCTTCTACGGGGGACCAAGCTCCTACGAGCAGTACTTC. Amino acids: CASSFYGGPSSYEQYF.

The rearrangement uses TRBV5-5 and TRBJ1-2; TRBD1 matches at 7 bases. Trimming cost V 6 bases and J 7 bases; bases outside gene matches: 6. This CDR3 comprises 12 residues. CDR1 and CDR2 from the germline V gene are SGHKS and YYEKEE (reference sequence). CDR3 sequence reads: CASTTQGFGYTF. Here the CDR3 DNA reads TGTGCCAGCACCACACAGGGGTTTGGCTACACCTTC.

V usage is TRBV5-4 and J usage is TRBJ1-1, with D possibly being TRBD1 (5 bases). The CDR3 runs 13 residues. V dropped 2 bases and J dropped 2 bases, with 7 bases sitting between them. Per germline, CDR1 SGHNT and CDR2 YYREEE (reference sequence). This CDR3 reads CASSFTGNTEAFF. In DNA, the CDR3 is TGTGCCAGCAGCTTCACAGGAAACACTGAAGCTTTCTTT.

This clone was seen a handful of times. The chain combines TRBV19 with TRBJ1-5; TRBD1 matches at 7 bases. Trimming cost V 7 bases and J 1 base; bases outside gene matches: 10. The CDR3 runs to 16 residues. Germline V gene lookup returns CDR1 LNHDA and CDR2 SQIVND (reference sequence). The CDR3 DNA reads as TGTGCCAGTATCCCGACAGGGTGGTTGAGCAATCAGCCCCAGCATTTT. Translation gives CASIPTGWLSNQPQHF.

The chain employs TRBV14 and TRBJ1-6, with 10 bases identical to TRBD1. CDR3 size: 15 residues. CDR1 is SGHDN, CDR2 FVKESK, per germline. The J segment lost 7 bases and the V segment lost 2 bases, leaving 2 bases of the junction unmatched. This CDR3 reads CASSQTGQGNSPLHF. The CDR3 DNA follows: TGTGCCAGCAGCCAAACGGGACAGGGGAATTCACCCCTCCACTTT. Full variable domain (rest looked up from reference TRBV14 and TRBJ1-6): EAGVTQFPSHSVIEKGQTVTLRCDPISGHDNLYWYRRVMGKEIKFLLHFVKESKQDESGMPNNRFLAERTGGTYSTLKVQPAELEDSGVYFCASSQTGQGNSPLHFGNGTRLTVT.

This clone was seen just once. The genes are TRBV29-1 and TRBJ2-7; 11 bases agree with TRBD2. This CDR3 spans 16 amino acids. Germline V CDR1 and CDR2: SQVTM, ANQGSEA. The ends lost 4 bases at V and 1 base at J; junction bases unmatched: 9. The chain's CDR3 is CSVALTSGISSYEQYF. Written as DNA, the CDR3 is TGCAGCGTTGCGCTGACTAGCGGGATATCGTCCTACGAGCAGTACTTC.

This sequence joins TRBV15 and TRBJ2-1, with 7 bases aligning to TRBD2. The germline V gene encodes CDR1 LNHNV and CDR2 YYDKDF (reference sequence). The CDR3 runs to 19 residues. Losses at the gene ends were 4 bases for V and 2 bases for J; bases not matched to a gene: 17. In DNA form, the CDR3 reads TGTGCCACCAGCACTACCACCTTGACCGGGACTACCCCCTACAATGAGCAGTTCTTC. Amino acid sequence: CATSTTTLTGTTPYNEQFF.

This rearrangement joins TRBV5-1 to TRBJ2-5, with 9 bases that match TRBD2. The CDR3 contains 16 residues. J gave up 4 bases and V 0 bases, and 7 bases lay outside the gene matches. Germline assignment: CDR1 SGHRS and CDR2 YFSETQ. As DNA, the CDR3 is TGCGCCAGCAGCTTGGGAGCGGGAGGACTTGGAGAGACCCAGTACTTC. Amino acid sequence: CASSLGAGGLGETQYF.

This clone was seen only a few times. The chain carries TRBV7-2 and TRBJ2-5; no clear D. The CDR3 consists of 13 residues. Germline V gives CDR1 SGHTA, CDR2 FQGNSA. V shed 3 bases and J shed 3 bases, with 8 bases lying between them. The CDR3 DNA reads as TGTGCCAGCAGCTTTCAAAGAGAAGAGACCCAGTACTTC. Translated, it gives CASSFQREETQYF.